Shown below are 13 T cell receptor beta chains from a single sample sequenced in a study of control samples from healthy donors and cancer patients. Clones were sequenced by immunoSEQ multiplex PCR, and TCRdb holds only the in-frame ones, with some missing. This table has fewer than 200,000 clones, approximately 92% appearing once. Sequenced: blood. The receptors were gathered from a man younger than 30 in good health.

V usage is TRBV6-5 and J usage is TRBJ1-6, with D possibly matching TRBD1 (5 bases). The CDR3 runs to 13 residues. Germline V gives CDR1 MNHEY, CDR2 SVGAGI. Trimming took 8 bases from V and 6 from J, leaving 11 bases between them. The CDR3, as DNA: TGTGCCAGCGGCTGGCAGGGTAATTCACCCCTCCACTTT. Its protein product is CASGWQGNSPLHF.

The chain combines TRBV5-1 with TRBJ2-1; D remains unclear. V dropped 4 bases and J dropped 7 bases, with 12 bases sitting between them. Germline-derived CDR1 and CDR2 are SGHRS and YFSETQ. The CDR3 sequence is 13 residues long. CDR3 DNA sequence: TGCGCCAGCAGCGAGAAGCTCAGGAATGAGCAGTTCTTC. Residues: CASSEKLRNEQFF.

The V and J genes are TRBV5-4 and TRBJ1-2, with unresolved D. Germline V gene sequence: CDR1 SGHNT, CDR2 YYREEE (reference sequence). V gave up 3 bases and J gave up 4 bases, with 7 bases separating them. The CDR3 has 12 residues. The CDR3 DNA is TGTGCCAGCAGCTCCGACCGCTATGGCTACACCTTC. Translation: CASSSDRYGYTF.

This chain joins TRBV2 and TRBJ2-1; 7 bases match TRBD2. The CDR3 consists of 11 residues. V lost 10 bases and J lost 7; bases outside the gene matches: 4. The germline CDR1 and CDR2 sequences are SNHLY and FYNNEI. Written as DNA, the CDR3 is TGTGCCACAATACTAGCGAATGAGCAGTTCTTC. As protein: CATILANEQFF.

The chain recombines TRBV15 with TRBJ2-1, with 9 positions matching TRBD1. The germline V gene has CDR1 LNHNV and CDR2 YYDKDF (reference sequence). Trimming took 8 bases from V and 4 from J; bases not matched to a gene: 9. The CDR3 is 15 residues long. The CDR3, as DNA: TGTGCCACCTTAGGGCCCGGGACAGGGTACAATGAGCAGTTCTTC. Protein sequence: CATLGPGTGYNEQFF.

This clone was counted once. In DNA form, the CDR3 reads TGCGCCACCCGAGGAGGACAGCAAGAGACCCAGTACTTC. Translated: CATRGGQQETQYF. The V gene is TRBV5-1, the J gene TRBJ2-5; TRBD1 is a possible D gene (6 bases). Trimming took 9 bases from V and 2 from J, leaving 14 bases between them. CDR3 length: 13 amino acids. CDR1 is SGHRS, CDR2 YFSETQ, per germline.

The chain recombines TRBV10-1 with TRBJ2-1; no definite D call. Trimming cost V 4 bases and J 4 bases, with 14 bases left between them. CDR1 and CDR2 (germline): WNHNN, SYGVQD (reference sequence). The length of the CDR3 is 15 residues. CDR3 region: CASSGPVGLYNEQFF. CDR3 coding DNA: TGCGCCAGCAGTGGCCCTGTGGGTCTTTACAATGAGCAGTTCTTC.

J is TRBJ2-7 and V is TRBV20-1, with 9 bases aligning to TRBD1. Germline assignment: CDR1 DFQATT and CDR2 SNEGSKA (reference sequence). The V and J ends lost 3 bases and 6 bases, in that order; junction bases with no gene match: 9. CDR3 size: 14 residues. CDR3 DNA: TGCAGTGCTAGTAAACAGACAGGGGGGGCCGAGCAGTACTTC. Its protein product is CSASKQTGGAEQYF.

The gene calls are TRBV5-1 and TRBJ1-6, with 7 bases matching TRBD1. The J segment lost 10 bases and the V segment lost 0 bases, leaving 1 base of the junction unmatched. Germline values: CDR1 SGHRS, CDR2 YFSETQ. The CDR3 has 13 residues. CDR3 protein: CASSLDRGSPLHF. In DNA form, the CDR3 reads TGCGCCAGCAGCTTGGACAGGGGATCACCCCTCCACTTT. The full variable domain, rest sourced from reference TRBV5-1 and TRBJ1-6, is KAGVTQTPRYLIKTRGQQVTLSCSPISGHRSVSWYQQTPGQGLQFLFEYFSETQRNKGNFPGRFSGRQFSNSRSEMNVSTLELGDSALYLCASSLDRGSPLHFGNGTRLTVT.

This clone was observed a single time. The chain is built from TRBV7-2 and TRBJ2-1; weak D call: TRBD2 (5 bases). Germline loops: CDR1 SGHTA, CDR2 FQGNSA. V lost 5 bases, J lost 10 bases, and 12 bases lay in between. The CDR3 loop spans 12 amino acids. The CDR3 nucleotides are TGTGCCAGCAGCCAAGGGAGTAAAGAGCAGTTCTTC. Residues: CASSQGSKEQFF. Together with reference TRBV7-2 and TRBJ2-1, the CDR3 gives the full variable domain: GAGVSQSPSNKVTEKGKDVELRCDPISGHTALYWYRQSLGQGLEFLIYFQGNSAPDKSGLPSDRFSAERTGGSVSTLTIQRTQQEDSAVYLCASSQGSKEQFFGPGTRLTVL.

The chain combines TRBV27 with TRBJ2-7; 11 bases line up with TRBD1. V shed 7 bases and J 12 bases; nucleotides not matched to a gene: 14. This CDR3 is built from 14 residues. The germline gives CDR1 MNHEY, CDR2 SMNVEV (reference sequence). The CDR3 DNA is TGTGCCAGCACTTCCGAGGACAGGGGGCGAGGGGTGTACTTC. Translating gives CASTSEDRGRGVYF.

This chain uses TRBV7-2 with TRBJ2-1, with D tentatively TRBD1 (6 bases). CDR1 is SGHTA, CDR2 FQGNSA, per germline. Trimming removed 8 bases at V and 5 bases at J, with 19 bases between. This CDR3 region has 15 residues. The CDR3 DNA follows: TGTGCCAGCGGTATAGGATTTACAGGGAACAATGAGCAGTTCTTC. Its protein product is CASGIGFTGNNEQFF.

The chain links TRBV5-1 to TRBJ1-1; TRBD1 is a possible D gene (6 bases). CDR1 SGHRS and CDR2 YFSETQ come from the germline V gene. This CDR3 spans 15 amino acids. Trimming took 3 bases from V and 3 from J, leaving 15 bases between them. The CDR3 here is CASSSTQGYDTEAFF. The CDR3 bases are TGCGCCAGCAGCTCCACTCAGGGGTACGACACTGAAGCTTTCTTT.